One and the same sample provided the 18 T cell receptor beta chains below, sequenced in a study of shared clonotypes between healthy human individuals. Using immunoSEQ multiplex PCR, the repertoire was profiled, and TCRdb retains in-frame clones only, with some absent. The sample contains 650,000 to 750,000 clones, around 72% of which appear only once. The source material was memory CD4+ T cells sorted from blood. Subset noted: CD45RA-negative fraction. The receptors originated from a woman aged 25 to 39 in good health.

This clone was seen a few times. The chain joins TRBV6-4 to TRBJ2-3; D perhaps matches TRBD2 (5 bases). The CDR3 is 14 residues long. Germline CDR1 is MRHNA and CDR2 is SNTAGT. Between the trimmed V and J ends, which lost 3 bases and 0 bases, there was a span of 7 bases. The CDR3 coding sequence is TGTGCCAGCAGTGAGTCTAGCAGCACAGATACGCAGTATTTT. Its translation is CASSESSSTDTQYF.

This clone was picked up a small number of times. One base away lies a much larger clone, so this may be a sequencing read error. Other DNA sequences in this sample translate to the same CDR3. CDR3 sequence: CSVAQGDTEAFF. CDR3 nucleotides: TGCAGCGTTGCACAGGGGGACACTGAAGCTTTCTTT. The chain couples TRBV29-1 to TRBJ1-1, with TRBD1 identical over 8 bases. CDR1 is SQVTM, CDR2 ANQGSEA, per germline. This CDR3 region has 12 residues. V trimming: 4 bases; J trimming: 3 bases; junction bases outside the gene matches: 1.

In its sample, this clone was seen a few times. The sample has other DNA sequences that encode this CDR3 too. CDR3 sequence: CASRADTYEQYF. CDR3 DNA sequence: TGTGCCAGCAGGGCGGACACCTACGAGCAGTACTTC. The chain couples TRBV2 to TRBJ2-7, with TRBD1 as a possible D gene (5 bases). The germline gives CDR1 SNHLY, CDR2 FYNNEI. The CDR3 sequence is 12 residues long. V lost 6 bases, J lost 2 bases, and 8 bases lay in between.

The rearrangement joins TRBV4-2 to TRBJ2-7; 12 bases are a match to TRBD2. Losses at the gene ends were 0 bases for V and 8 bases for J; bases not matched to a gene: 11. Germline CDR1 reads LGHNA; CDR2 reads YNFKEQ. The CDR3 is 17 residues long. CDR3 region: CASSQDRGGLAGKKQYF. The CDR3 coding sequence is TGTGCCAGCAGCCAAGATAGGGGGGGACTAGCGGGTAAGAAGCAGTACTTC.

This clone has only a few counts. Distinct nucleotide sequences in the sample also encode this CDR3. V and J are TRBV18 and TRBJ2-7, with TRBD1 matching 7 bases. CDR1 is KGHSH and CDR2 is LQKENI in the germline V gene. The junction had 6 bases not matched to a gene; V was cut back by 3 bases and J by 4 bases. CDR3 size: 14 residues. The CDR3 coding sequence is TGTGCCAGCTCACCTAGACAGGGTGTGTACGAGCAGTACTTC. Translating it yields CASSPRQGVYEQYF.

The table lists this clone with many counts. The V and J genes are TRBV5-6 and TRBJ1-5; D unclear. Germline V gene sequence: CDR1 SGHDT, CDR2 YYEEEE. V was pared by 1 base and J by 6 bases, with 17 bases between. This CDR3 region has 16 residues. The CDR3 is CASSLRQLEVGQPQHF. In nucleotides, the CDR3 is TGTGCCAGCAGCTTGAGGCAGCTAGAAGTCGGTCAGCCCCAGCATTTT.

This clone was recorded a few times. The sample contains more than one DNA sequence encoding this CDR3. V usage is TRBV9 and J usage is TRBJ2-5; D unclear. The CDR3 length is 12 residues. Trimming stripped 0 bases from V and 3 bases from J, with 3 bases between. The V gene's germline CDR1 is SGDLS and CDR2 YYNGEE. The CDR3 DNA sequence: TGTGCCAGCAGCGTAGGGGAAGAGACCCAGTACTTC. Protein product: CASSVGEETQYF.

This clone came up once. The CDR3, as DNA: TGTGCCAGCAGGCCCAGCGGTACCTACGAGCAGTACTTC. Its translation is CASRPSGTYEQYF. The chain employs TRBV28 and TRBJ2-7, with D perhaps TRBD2 (5 bases). V dropped 6 bases and J dropped 2 bases, with 11 bases sitting between them. CDR1 MDHEN and CDR2 SYDVKM come from the germline V gene. The CDR3 loop spans 13 amino acids.

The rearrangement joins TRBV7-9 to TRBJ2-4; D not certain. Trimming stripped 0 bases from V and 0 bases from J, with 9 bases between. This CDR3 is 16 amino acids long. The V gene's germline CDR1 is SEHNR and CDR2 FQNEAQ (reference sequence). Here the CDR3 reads CASSLAAGRAKNIQYF. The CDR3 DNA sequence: TGTGCCAGCAGCTTAGCGGCAGGTCGAGCCAAAAACATTCAGTACTTC.

CDR3 bases: TGTGCCAGCAGAGATCCAGGGGCTAAGGGCTACACCTTC. It is translated as CASRDPGAKGYTF. The chain is built from TRBV27 and TRBJ1-2, with D possibly TRBD1 on 6 matching bases. The CDR3 sequence is 13 residues long. V was trimmed by 6 bases and J by 8 bases, leaving 16 bases between them. The germline CDR1 and CDR2 sequences are MNHEY and SMNVEV (reference sequence).

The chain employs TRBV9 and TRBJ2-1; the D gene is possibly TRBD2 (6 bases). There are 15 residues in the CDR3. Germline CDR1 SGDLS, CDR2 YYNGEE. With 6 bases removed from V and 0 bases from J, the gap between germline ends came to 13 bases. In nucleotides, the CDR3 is TGTGCCAGCACCCGCCGGGGGTCCTCCTACAATGAGCAGTTCTTC. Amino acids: CASTRRGSSYNEQFF.

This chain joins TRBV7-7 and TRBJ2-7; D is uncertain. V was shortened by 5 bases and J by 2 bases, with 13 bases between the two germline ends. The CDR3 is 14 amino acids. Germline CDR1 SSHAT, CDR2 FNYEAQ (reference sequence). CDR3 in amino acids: CASSISSGPYEQYF. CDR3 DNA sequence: TGTGCCAGCAGCATTAGTTCAGGACCCTACGAGCAGTACTTC.

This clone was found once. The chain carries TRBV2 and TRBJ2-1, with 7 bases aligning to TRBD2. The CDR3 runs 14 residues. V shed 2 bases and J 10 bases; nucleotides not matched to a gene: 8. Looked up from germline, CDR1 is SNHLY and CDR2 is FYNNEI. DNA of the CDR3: TGTGCCAGCAGTGAAATTGCTAGCGGAGAGGAGCAGTTCTTC. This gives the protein CASSEIASGEEQFF. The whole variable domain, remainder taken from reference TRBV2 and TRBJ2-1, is EPEVTQTPSHQVTQMGQEVILRCVPISNHLYFYWYRQILGQKVEFLVSFYNNEISEKSEIFDDQFSVERPDGSNFTLKIRSTKLEDSAMYFCASSEIASGEEQFFGPGTRLTVL.

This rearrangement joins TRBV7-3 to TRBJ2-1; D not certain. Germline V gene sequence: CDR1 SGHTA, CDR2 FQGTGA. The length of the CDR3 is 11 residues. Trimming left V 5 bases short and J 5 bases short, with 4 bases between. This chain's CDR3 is CASSVNNEQFF. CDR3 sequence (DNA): TGTGCCAGCAGCGTAAACAATGAGCAGTTCTTC.

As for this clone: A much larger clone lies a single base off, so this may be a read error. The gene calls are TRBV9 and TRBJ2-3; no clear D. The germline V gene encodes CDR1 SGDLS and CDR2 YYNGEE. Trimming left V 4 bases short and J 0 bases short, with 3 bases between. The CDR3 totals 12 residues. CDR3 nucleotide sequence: TGTGCCAGCAGCATTAGCACAGATACGCAGTATTTT. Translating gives CASSISTDTQYF.

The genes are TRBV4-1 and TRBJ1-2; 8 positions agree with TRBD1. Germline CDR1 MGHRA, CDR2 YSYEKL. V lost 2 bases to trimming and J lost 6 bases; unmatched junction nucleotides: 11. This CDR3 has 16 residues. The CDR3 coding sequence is TGCGCCAGCAGCCAACCCGGGACAGGAGTGGCCCATGGCTACACCTTC. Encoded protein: CASSQPGTGVAHGYTF.

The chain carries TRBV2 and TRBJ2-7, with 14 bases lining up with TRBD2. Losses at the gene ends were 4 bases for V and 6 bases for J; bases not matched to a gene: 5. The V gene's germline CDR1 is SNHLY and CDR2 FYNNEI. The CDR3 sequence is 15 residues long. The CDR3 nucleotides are TGTGCCAGCAGTGCCCAGGGACTAGCGGGAGTCGAGCAGTACTTC. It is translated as CASSAQGLAGVEQYF.

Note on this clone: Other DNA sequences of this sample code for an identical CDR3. In DNA, the CDR3 is TGTGCCAGCAGTTTAGACGGGGGCGTCAGCTCCTACGAGCAGTACTTC. Protein sequence: CASSLDGGVSSYEQYF. This rearrangement joins TRBV28 to TRBJ2-7; D might be TRBD1 or TRBD2, each matching 6 bases. CDR3 length: 16 residues. V was shortened by 2 bases and J by 0 bases, with 14 bases between the two germline ends. Germline CDR1 and CDR2: MDHEN and SYDVKM.